Listed below are T cell receptor beta chains from one sample, sequenced in a study of T cell changes during pregnancy in multiple sclerosis. TCRdb keeps only in-frame clones here, not all; method: immunoSEQ multiplex PCR. This table has approximately 70,000 clones, 80% to 95% appearing once. The sequencing used peripheral blood, collected in the second trimester of pregnancy. Receptors originate from a female donor with multiple sclerosis, enrolled in a pregnancy study. Each CDR3 is given with its conserved first and last residue. The D gene is left open where the match is weak. Clone size is given for some rows only: seen once, a few or many times, or a class if the clone is expanded.

j_gene	v_gene	abundance	d_gene	CDR3aa	CDR3nt
TRBJ2-2	TRBV19	.	TRBD1	CASRSDRGLYTGELFF	TGTGCCAGTAGATCCGACAGGGGGCTATACACCGGGGAGCTGTTTTTT
TRBJ1-2	TRBV10-3	.	.	CAIRTTGHLNYGYTF	TGTGCCATCAGGACGACGGGACACCTAAACTATGGCTACACCTTC
TRBJ2-2	TRBV7-3	.	TRBD1	CASRGTGTTGELFF	TGTGCCAGCAGGGGGACAGGGACCACCGGGGAGCTGTTTTTT
TRBJ1-2	TRBV6-1	few	.	CASSLERGYGYTF	TGTGCCAGCAGTCTGGAGAGGGGGTATGGCTACACCTTC
TRBJ2-1	TRBV5-6	.	TRBD1	CASSRTGTPYNEQFF	TGTGCCAGCTCGAGGACAGGAACACCCTACAATGAGCAGTTCTTC
TRBJ1-4	TRBV4-1	.	.	CASSQDPSQGDEKLFF	TGCGCCAGCAGCCAAGATCCGTCTCAGGGTGATGAAAAACTGTTTTTT
TRBJ2-7	TRBV27	.	TRBD1	CASSIGQEVSYEQYF	TGTGCCAGCAGTATCGGACAGGAAGTCTCCTACGAGCAGTACTTC
TRBJ2-1	TRBV5-1	.	.	CASSLETGKYNEQFF	TGCGCCAGCAGCTTGGAGACAGGAAAATACAATGAGCAGTTCTTC
TRBJ2-3	TRBV27	.	TRBD2	CASNAGGSYNTQYF	TGTGCCAGCAATGCGGGGGGGTCTTACAATACGCAGTATTTT
TRBJ2-2	TRBV7-3	.	.	CASSTMGGNTGELFF	TGTGCCAGCAGCACAATGGGGGGAAACACCGGGGAGCTGTTTTTT
TRBJ1-6	TRBV5-4	.	TRBD1	CASSFRDSNSPLHF	TGTGCCAGCAGCTTTAGGGACAGCAATTCACCCCTCCACTTT
TRBJ1-4	TRBV28	few	.	CASSFPGVKLFF	TGTGCCAGCAGTTTCCCAGGGGTCAAACTGTTTTTT
TRBJ1-3	TRBV27	.	TRBD1	CASSAGGSGNTIYF	TGTGCCAGCAGTGCAGGGGGGTCTGGAAACACCATATATTTT
TRBJ1-2	TRBV7-2	.	TRBD1	CASSNRQGIGYGYTF	TGTGCCAGCAGCAACCGACAGGGTATTGGGTATGGCTACACCTTC
TRBJ1-1	TRBV7-9	.	.	CASSPNRDLNTEAFF	TGTGCCAGCAGCCCAAATAGGGACTTGAACACTGAAGCTTTCTTT
TRBJ1-5	TRBV9	.	.	CASSETQQNQPQHF	TGTGCCAGCAGCGAAACACAGCAAAATCAGCCCCAGCATTTT
TRBJ1-3	TRBV9	.	.	CASSPDPGSSGNTIYF	TGTGCCAGCAGTCCAGACCCCGGGAGCTCTGGAAACACCATATATTTT
TRBJ1-4	TRBV6-5	.	.	CASSYGAATNEKLFF	TGTGCCAGCAGTTACGGGGCGGCAACTAATGAAAAACTGTTTTTT
TRBJ1-1	TRBV7-3	once	TRBD1	CASSFTGGSTEAFF	TGTGCCAGCAGCTTTACAGGGGGGAGCACTGAAGCTTTCTTT
TRBJ2-7	TRBV7-9	.	TRBD1	CASSRDSTYEQYF	TGTGCCAGCAGCCGGGACAGTACCTACGAGCAGTACTTC
TRBJ1-2	TRBV5-5	once	TRBD1	CASSAPGQNYGYTF	TGTGCCAGCAGCGCCCCGGGACAGAACTATGGCTACACCTTC
TRBJ1-2	TRBV27	.	.	CASASGTDYGYTF	TGTGCCAGCGCGTCCGGGACTGATTATGGCTACACCTTC
TRBJ1-6	TRBV2	once	TRBD1	CASSADRGWDSPLHF	TGTGCCAGCAGTGCGGACAGGGGGTGGGATTCACCCCTCCACTTT
TRBJ2-2	TRBV14	.	.	CASSQAEKPGELFF	TGTGCCAGCAGCCAAGCCGAGAAACCCGGGGAGCTGTTTTTT